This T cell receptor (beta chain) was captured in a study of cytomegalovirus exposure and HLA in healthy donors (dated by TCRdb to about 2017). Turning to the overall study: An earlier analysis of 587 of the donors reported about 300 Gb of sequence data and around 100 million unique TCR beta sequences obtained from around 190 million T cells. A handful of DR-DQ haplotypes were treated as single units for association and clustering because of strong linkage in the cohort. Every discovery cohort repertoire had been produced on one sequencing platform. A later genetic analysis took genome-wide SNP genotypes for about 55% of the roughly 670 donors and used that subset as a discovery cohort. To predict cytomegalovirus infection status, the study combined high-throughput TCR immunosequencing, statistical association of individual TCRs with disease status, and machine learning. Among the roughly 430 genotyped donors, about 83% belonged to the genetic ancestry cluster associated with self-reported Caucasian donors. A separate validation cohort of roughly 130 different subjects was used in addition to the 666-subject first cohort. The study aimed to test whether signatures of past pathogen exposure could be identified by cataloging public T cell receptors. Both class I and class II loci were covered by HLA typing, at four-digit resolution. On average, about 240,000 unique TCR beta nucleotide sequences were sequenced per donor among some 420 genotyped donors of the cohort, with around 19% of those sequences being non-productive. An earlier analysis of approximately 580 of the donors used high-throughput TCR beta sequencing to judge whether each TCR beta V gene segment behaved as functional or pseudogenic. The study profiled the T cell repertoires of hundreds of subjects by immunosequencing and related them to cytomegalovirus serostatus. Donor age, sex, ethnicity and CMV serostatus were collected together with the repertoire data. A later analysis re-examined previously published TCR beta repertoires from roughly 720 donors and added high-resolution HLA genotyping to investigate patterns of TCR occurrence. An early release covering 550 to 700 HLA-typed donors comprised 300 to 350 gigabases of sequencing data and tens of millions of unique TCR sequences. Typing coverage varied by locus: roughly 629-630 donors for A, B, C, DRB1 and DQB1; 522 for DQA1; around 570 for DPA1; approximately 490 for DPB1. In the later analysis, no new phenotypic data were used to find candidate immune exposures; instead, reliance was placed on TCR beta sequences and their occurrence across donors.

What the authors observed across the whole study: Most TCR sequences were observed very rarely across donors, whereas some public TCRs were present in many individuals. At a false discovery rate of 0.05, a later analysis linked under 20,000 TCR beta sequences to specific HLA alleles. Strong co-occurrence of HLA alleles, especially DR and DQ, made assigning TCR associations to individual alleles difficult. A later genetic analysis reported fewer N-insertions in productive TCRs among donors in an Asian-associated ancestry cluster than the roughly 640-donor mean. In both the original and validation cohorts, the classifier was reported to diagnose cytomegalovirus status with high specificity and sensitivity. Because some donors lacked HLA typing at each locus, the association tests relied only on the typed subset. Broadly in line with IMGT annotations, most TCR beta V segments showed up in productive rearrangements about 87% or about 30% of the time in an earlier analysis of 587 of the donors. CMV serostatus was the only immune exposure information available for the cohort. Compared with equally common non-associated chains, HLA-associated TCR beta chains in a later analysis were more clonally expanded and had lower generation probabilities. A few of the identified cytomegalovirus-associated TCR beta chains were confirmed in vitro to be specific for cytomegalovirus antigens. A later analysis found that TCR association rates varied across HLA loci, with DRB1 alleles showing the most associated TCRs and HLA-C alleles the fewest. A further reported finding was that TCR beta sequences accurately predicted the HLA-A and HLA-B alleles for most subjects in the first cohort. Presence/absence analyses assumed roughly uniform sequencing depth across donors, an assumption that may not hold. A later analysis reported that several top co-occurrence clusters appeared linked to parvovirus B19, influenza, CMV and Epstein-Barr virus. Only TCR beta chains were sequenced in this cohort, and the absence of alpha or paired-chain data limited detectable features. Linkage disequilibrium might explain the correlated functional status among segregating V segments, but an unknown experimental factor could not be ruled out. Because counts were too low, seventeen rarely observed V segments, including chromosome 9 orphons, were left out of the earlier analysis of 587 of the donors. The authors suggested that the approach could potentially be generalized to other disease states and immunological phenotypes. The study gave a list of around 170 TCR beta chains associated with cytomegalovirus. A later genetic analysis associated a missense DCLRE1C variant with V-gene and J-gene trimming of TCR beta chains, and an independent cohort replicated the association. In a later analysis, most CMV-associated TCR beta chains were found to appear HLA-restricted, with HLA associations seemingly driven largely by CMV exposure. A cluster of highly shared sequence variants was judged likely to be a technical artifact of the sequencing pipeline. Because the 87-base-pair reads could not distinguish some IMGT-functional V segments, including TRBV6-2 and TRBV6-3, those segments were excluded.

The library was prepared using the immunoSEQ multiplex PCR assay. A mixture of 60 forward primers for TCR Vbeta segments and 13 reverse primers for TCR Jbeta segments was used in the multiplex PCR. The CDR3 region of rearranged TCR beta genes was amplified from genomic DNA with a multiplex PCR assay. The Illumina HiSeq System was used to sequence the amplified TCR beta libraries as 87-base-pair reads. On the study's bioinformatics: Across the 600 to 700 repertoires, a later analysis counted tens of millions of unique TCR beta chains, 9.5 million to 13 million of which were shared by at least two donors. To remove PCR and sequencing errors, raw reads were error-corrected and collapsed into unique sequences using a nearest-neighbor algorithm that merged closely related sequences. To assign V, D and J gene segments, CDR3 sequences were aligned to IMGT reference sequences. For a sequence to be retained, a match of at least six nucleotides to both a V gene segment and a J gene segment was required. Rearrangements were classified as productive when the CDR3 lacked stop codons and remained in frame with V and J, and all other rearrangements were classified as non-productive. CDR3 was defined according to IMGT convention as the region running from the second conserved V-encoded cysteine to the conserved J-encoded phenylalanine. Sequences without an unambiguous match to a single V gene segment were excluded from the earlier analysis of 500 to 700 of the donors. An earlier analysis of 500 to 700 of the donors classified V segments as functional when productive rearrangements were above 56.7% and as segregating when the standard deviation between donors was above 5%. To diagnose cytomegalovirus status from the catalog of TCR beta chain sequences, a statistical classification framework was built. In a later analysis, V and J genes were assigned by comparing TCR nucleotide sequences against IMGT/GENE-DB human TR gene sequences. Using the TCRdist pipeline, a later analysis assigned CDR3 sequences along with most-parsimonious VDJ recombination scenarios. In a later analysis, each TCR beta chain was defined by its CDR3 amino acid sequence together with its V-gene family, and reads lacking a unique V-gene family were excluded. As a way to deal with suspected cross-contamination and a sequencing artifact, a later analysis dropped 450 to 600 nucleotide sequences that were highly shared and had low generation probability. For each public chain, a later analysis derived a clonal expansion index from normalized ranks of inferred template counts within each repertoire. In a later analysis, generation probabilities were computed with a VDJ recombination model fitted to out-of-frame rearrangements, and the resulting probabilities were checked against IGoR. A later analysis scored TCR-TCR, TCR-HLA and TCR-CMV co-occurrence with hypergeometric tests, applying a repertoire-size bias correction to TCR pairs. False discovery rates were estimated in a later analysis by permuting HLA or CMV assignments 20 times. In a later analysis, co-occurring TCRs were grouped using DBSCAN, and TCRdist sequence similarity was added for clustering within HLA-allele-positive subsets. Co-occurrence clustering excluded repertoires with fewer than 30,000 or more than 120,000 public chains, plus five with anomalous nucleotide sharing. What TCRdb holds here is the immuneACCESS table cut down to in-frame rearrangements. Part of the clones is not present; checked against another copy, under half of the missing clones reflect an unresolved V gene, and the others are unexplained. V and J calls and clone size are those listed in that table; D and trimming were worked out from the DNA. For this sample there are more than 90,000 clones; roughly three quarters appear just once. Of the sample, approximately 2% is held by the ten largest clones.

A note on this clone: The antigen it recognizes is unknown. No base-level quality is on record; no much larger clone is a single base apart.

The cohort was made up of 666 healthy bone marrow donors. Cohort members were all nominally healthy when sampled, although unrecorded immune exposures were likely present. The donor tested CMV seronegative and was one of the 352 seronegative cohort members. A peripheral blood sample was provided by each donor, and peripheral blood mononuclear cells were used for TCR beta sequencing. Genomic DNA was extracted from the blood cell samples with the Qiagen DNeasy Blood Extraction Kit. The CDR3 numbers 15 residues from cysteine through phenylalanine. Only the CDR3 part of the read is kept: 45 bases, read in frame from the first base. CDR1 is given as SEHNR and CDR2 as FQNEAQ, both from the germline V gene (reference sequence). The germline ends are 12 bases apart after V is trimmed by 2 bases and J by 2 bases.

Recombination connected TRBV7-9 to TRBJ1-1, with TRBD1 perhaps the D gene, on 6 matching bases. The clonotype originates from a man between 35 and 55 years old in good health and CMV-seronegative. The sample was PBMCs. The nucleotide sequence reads TGTGCCAGCAGCTTACCACAGGGTGATAACACTGAAGCTTTCTTT. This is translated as CASSLPQGDNTEAFF.